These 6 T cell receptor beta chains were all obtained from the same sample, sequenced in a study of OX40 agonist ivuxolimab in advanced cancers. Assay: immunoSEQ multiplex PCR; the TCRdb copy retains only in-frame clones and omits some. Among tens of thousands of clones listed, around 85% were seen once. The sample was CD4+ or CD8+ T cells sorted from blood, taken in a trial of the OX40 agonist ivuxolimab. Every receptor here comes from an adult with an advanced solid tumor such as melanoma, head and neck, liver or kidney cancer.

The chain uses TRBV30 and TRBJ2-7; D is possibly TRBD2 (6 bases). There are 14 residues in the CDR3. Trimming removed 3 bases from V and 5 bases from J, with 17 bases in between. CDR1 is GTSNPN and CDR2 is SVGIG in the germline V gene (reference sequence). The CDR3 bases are TGTGCCTGGAGACGACTAGGCGGACACGACGAGCAGTACTTC. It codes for CAWRRLGGHDEQYF.

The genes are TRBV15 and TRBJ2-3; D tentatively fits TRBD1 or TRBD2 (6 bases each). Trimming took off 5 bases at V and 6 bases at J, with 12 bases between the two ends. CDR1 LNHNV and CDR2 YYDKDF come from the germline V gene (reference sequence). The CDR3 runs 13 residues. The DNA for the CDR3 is TGTGCCACCAGCGGAAAAGGGGGGGATACGCAGTATTTT. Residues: CATSGKGGDTQYF.

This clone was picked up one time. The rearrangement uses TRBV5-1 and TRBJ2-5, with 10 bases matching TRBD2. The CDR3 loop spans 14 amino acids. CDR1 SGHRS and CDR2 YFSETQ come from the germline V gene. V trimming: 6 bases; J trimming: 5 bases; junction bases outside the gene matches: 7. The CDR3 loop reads CASTPGLAAETQYF. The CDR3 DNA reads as TGCGCCAGCACCCCAGGACTAGCGGCGGAGACCCAGTACTTC.

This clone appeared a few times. The CDR3 loop is CASSHSGGTEAFF. CDR3 nucleotide sequence: TGCGCCAGCAGCCACTCGGGAGGTACTGAAGCTTTCTTT. V is TRBV4-1 and J is TRBJ1-1; the D is unclear. The CDR3 extends over 13 amino acids. Trimming removed 3 bases at V and 5 bases at J, with 10 bases between. The V gene's germline CDR1 is MGHRA and CDR2 YSYEKL.

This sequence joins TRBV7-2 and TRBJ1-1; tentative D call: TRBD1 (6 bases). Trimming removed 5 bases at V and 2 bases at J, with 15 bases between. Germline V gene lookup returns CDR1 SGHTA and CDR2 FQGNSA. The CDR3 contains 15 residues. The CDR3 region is CASSPRGTYNTEAFF. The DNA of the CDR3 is TGTGCCAGCAGCCCTAGGGGGACTTATAACACTGAAGCTTTCTTT.

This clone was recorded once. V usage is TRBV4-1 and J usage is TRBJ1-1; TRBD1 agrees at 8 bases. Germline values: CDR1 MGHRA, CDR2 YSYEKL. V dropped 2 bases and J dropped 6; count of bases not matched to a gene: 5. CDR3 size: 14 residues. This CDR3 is CASSQNHRGAEAFF. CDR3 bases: TGCGCCAGCAGCCAAAACCACAGGGGGGCTGAAGCTTTCTTT.